Following are 32 T cell receptor beta chains from one sample sequenced in a study of cytomegalovirus exposure and HLA in healthy donors. Sequenced by immunoSEQ multiplex PCR; TCRdb stores in-frame clones only, minus some. The data contain roughly 190,000 clones, about 89% of them singletons. Sample: PBMCs. These receptors were collected from a man aged 25 to 45 in good health and CMV-seropositive.

The chain is built from TRBV2 and TRBJ2-5; D call uncertain. V was shortened by 7 bases and J by 5 bases, with 11 bases between the two germline ends. CDR1 is SNHLY and CDR2 is FYNNEI in the germline V gene. There are 12 residues in the CDR3. This CDR3 is CASKDHGETQYF. Written as DNA, the CDR3 is TGTGCCAGCAAGGACCACGGGGAGACCCAGTACTTC.

CDR3 sequence reads: CASSSRSGANTGELFF. The CDR3 nucleotides are TGTGCCAGCAGCTCCCGGTCGGGGGCGAACACCGGGGAGCTGTTTTTT. V gene TRBV11-1 combines with J gene TRBJ2-2; tentative D call: TRBD2 (6 bases). Germline loops: CDR1 SGHAT, CDR2 FQDESV (reference sequence). V was clipped by 4 bases and J by 0 bases, with 12 bases between them. The CDR3 contains 16 residues.

V gene TRBV9 combines with J gene TRBJ2-1; TRBD2 might be the D (6 bases). Germline V gene lookup returns CDR1 SGDLS and CDR2 YYNGEE. The germline V and J ends were trimmed by 4 bases and 2 bases, with 13 bases remaining between them. The CDR3 extends over 15 amino acids. CDR3 sequence (DNA): TGTGCCAGCAGCTCCAGCGGGTTACCCTACAATGAGCAGTTCTTC. Translation: CASSSSGLPYNEQFF.

V usage is TRBV7-9 and J usage is TRBJ2-1; 13 positions match TRBD2. With 7 bases clipped from V and 7 bases from J, the junction kept 7 bases outside the gene matches. CDR1 is SEHNR and CDR2 is FQNEAQ in the germline V gene (reference sequence). The CDR3 sequence is 15 residues long. The CDR3: CASIRLAGGVNEQFF. In DNA, the CDR3 is TGTGCCAGCATCCGACTAGCGGGGGGTGTTAATGAGCAGTTCTTC. Combining the CDR3 with reference TRBV7-9 and TRBJ2-1 gives the whole variable domain DTGVSQNPRHKITKRGQNVTFRCDPISEHNRLYWYRQTLGQGPEFLTYFQNEAQLEKSRLLSDRFSAERPKGSFSTLEIQRTEQGDSAMYLCASIRLAGGVNEQFFGPGTRLTVL.

This clone was found once. This chain uses TRBV28 with TRBJ2-7; no clear D. The CDR3 covers 13 residues. Germline CDR1 MDHEN, CDR2 SYDVKM. The ends were cut back, 5 bases at V and 6 bases at J, with 14 bases in the middle. In nucleotides, the CDR3 is TGTGCCAGCAGTCCTACCCGATCAGGCGAGCAGTACTTC. This codes for CASSPTRSGEQYF.

The chain links TRBV7-2 to TRBJ1-3, with 8 bases matching TRBD1. The CDR3 contains 16 residues. The V gene's germline CDR1 is SGHTA and CDR2 FQGNSA. V lost 8 bases and J lost 3; bases outside the gene matches: 12. This CDR3 is CASQLPDRDFGNTIYF. As DNA, the CDR3 is TGTGCCAGCCAGCTACCGGACAGGGACTTTGGAAACACCATATATTTT.

The chain recombines TRBV5-5 with TRBJ2-7, with D possibly TRBD2 on 5 matching bases. The CDR3 is 14 residues long. V lost 0 bases, J lost 5 bases, and 12 bases lay in between. Germline loops: CDR1 SGHKS, CDR2 YYEKEE (reference sequence). The CDR3 reads CASSLAWGVDEQYF. CDR3 coding DNA: TGTGCCAGCAGCTTGGCCTGGGGAGTGGACGAGCAGTACTTC.

This clone was counted between two and nine times. The rearrangement links TRBV5-1 to TRBJ2-7; 8 bases line up with TRBD1. V lost 3 bases to trimming and J lost 3 bases; unmatched junction nucleotides: 2. The CDR3 runs to 13 residues. Germline assignment: CDR1 SGHRS and CDR2 YFSETQ. The CDR3 loop reads CASSYGQGYEQYF. In DNA, the CDR3 is TGCGCCAGCAGCTATGGACAGGGCTACGAGCAGTACTTC. The entire variable domain, with the rest obtained from reference TRBV5-1 and TRBJ2-7, is as follows: KAGVTQTPRYLIKTRGQQVTLSCSPISGHRSVSWYQQTPGQGLQFLFEYFSETQRNKGNFPGRFSGRQFSNSRSEMNVSTLELGDSALYLCASSYGQGYEQYFGPGTRLTVT.

Here the CDR3 reads CASSLAEGARNEQYF. In DNA, the CDR3 is TGTGCCAGCAGCTTAGCTGAGGGGGCGCGAAACGAGCAGTACTTC. V gene TRBV7-8 combines with J gene TRBJ2-7; 7 bases fit TRBD1. CDR1 is SGHVS, CDR2 FQNEAQ, per germline. This CDR3 is 15 amino acids long. Trimming took 0 bases from V and 5 from J; bases not matched to a gene: 7.

This clone was seen once. The chain has TRBV10-2 and TRBJ1-2, with a weak D call TRBD1 (5 bases). Germline CDR1 and CDR2: WSHSY and SAAADI. V lost 2 bases and J lost 7, with 5 bases in between. The CDR3 consists of 11 residues. In DNA form, the CDR3 reads TGCGCCAGCAGTGAGGGGGCTGGCTACACCTTC. Translation: CASSEGAGYTF.

This clone was recorded at least ten times. This chain joins TRBV5-1 and TRBJ1-3; D might be TRBD1 (5 bases). The CDR3 has 15 residues. In germline, CDR1 is SGHRS, CDR2 YFSETQ. Trimming shortened V by 0 bases and J by 2 bases, and 9 bases separated the two germline ends. The CDR3 spells CASSLEGRAGNTIYF. The CDR3 nucleotides are TGCGCCAGCAGCTTGGAGGGGAGGGCTGGAAACACCATATATTTT.

V is TRBV15 and J is TRBJ1-1; D might be TRBD1 (5 bases). The CDR3 loop spans 13 amino acids. CDR1 is LNHNV, CDR2 YYDKDF, per germline (reference sequence). Trimming left V 5 bases short and J 7 bases short, with 14 bases between. CDR3 protein: CATSDGGKDEAFF. In DNA form, the CDR3 reads TGTGCCACCAGCGACGGGGGTAAGGATGAAGCTTTCTTT.

The chain couples TRBV4-1 to TRBJ2-7, with D perhaps TRBD1 (5 bases). This CDR3 spans 16 amino acids. From germline, CDR1 is MGHRA and CDR2 YSYEKL. Trimming removed 0 bases at V and 2 bases at J, with 14 bases between. DNA of the CDR3: TGCGCCAGCAGCCAAGAAGTCCAGGGCATCGCCTACGAGCAGTACTTC. It translates to CASSQEVQGIAYEQYF.

CDR3 protein: CASSMEGGKETQYF. CDR3 nucleotides: TGCGCCAGCAGTATGGAGGGCGGTAAGGAGACCCAGTACTTC. V gene TRBV5-1 combines with J gene TRBJ2-5, with D perhaps TRBD2 (6 bases). Germline CDR1 is SGHRS and CDR2 is YFSETQ. The CDR3 is made up of 14 amino acids. Trimming shortened V by 5 bases and J by 5 bases, and 16 bases separated the two germline ends.

This sequence joins TRBV7-2 and TRBJ2-3; TRBD2 agrees at 14 bases. CDR3 length: 15 amino acids. Germline trimming cut 6 bases from V and 4 bases from J; bases unmatched to any gene: 3. Germline V gives CDR1 SGHTA, CDR2 FQGNSA. For the CDR3, the DNA is TGTGCCAGCAGTCGACTAGCGGGAGGGCCAGATACGCAGTATTTT. It is translated as CASSRLAGGPDTQYF.

This chain joins TRBV13 and TRBJ2-4, with D possibly called TRBD1 or TRBD2 (6 bases each). CDR1 PRHDT and CDR2 FYEKMQ come from the germline V gene (reference sequence). Trimming cost V 4 bases and J 7 bases, with 17 bases left between them. CDR3 length: 15 residues. CDR3 sequence: CASSSDEGGQNIQYF. CDR3 DNA sequence: TGTGCCAGCAGCTCGGACGAGGGGGGTCAGAACATTCAGTACTTC.

The V and J genes are TRBV6-5 and TRBJ1-5, with 7 bases lining up with TRBD1. This CDR3 has 13 residues. The V gene end was trimmed by 4 bases and the J gene end by 6 bases; junction bases not matched to a gene: 3. CDR1 MNHEY and CDR2 SVGAGI come from the germline V gene. CDR3 loop: CASSLTGRQPQHF. The CDR3 coding sequence is TGTGCCAGCAGTTTGACAGGGCGTCAGCCCCAGCATTTT.

The rearrangement links TRBV28 to TRBJ2-7; 7 bases map to TRBD1. Germline CDR1 MDHEN, CDR2 SYDVKM. The CDR3 runs to 14 residues. V lost 11 bases and J lost 4; bases outside the gene matches: 14. CDR3 nucleotides: TGTGCCTCAAACAGGGGCTCCCCGTCTTACGAGCAGTACTTC. Protein product: CASNRGSPSYEQYF.

V usage is TRBV6-1 and J usage is TRBJ2-2; D ambiguous. The germline CDR1 and CDR2 sequences are MNHNS and SASEGT. This CDR3 has 14 residues. V lost 7 bases, J lost 3 bases, and 12 bases lay in between. The CDR3 reads CASNSVGHTGELFF. The CDR3 nucleotides read TGTGCCAGCAATTCGGTCGGACACACCGGGGAGCTGTTTTTT.

CDR3 region: CASSWNSYEQFF. DNA of the CDR3: TGTGCCAGCAGCTGGAATAGTTATGAGCAGTTCTTC. The genes are TRBV5-4 and TRBJ2-1; D call uncertain. CDR3 length: 12 residues. Germline lookup yields CDR1 SGHNT and CDR2 YYREEE (reference sequence). The V end was cut by 3 bases, the J end by 8 bases, with 9 bases between. Filled out from reference TRBV5-4 and TRBJ2-1, the complete variable domain reads ETGVTQSPTHLIKTRGQQVTLRCSSQSGHNTVSWYQQALGQGPQFIFQYYREEENGRGNFPPRFSGLQFPNYSSELNVNALELDDSALYLCASSWNSYEQFFGPGTRLTVL.

This clone came up a few times. The V call is TRBV18, the J call TRBJ2-7, with D possibly matching TRBD2 (5 bases). Germline CDR1 KGHSH, CDR2 LQKENI. V was clipped by 3 bases and J by 5 bases, with 11 bases between them. The CDR3 is made up of 13 amino acids. The CDR3 spells CASSPRGPDEQYF. The CDR3 DNA reads as TGTGCCAGCTCACCCCGGGGTCCTGACGAGCAGTACTTC.

The chain couples TRBV28 to TRBJ1-4; no firm D call. CDR1 MDHEN and CDR2 SYDVKM come from the germline V gene. The CDR3 covers 17 residues. V lost 4 bases and J 2 bases, leaving 17 bases between the germline ends. CDR3: CASSSNVVRLTNEKLFF. CDR3 DNA sequence: TGTGCCAGCAGTTCCAATGTGGTCCGGCTTACTAATGAAAAACTGTTTTTT.

The rearrangement joins TRBV15 to TRBJ2-1; the D call may be TRBD1 or TRBD2 (5 bases each). Germline CDR1 LNHNV, CDR2 YYDKDF (reference sequence). This CDR3 comprises 13 residues. Trimming left V 3 bases short and J 9 bases short, with 12 bases between. CDR3 loop: CATSRRAGTEQFF. Written as DNA, the CDR3 is TGTGCCACCAGCAGGAGGGCAGGGACTGAGCAGTTCTTC. Variable domain in full (rest from reference TRBV15 and TRBJ2-1): DAMVIQNPRYQVTQFGKPVTLSCSQTLNHNVMYWYQQKSSQAPKLLFHYYDKDFNNEADTPDNFQSRRPNTSFCFLDIRSPGLGDTAMYLCATSRRAGTEQFFGPGTRLTVL.

The chain links TRBV5-6 to TRBJ2-7; D not certain. The V gene lost 4 bases and the J gene lost 2 bases, with 10 bases spanning the gap. The CDR3 is 13 residues long. The germline gives CDR1 SGHDT, CDR2 YYEEEE. CDR3 coding DNA: TGTGCCAGCAGCAAAGGAGATACCTACGAGCAGTACTTC. Its translation is CASSKGDTYEQYF.

This clone has a single count. The chain employs TRBV4-1 and TRBJ1-2, with TRBD1 matching over 11 bases. The CDR3 has 17 amino acids. From germline, CDR1 is MGHRA and CDR2 YSYEKL. After removal of 4 bases from V and 4 bases from J, the junction contained 11 bases not matched to a gene. In DNA form, the CDR3 reads TGCGCCAGCAGCCCCCGGGACAGGGGGGCCGCTGGCTATGGCTACACCTTC. Translated, it gives CASSPRDRGAAGYGYTF.

V is TRBV27 and J is TRBJ1-4; D unresolved. The CDR3 totals 15 residues. Germline CDR1 is MNHEY and CDR2 is SMNVEV (reference sequence). The V and J ends lost 7 bases and 5 bases respectively, with 17 bases between them. This CDR3 reads CASKHPTGSNEKLFF. CDR3 DNA sequence: TGTGCCAGCAAGCACCCGACGGGCTCAAATGAAAAACTGTTTTTT. The full variable domain, in which reference TRBV27 and TRBJ1-4 provide the parts outside the CDR3, is EAQVTQNPRYLITVTGKKLTVTCSQNMNHEYMSWYRQDPGLGLRQIYYSMNVEVTDKGDVPEGYKVSRKEKRNFPLILESPSPNQTSLYFCASKHPTGSNEKLFFGSGTQLSVL.

The rearrangement joins TRBV11-2 to TRBJ2-3; D may correspond to TRBD1 or TRBD2 (5 bases each). The germline V and J ends were trimmed by 5 bases and 0 bases, with 15 bases remaining between them. CDR3 size: 16 residues. Per germline, CDR1 SGHAT and CDR2 FQNNGV. CDR3 in amino acids: CASSRIYRRSTDTQYF. The CDR3 DNA sequence: TGTGCCAGCAGCCGCATTTACAGGAGGAGCACAGATACGCAGTATTTT. Full variable domain (missing parts from reference TRBV11-2 and TRBJ2-3): EAGVAQSPRYKIIEKRQSVAFWCNPISGHATLYWYQQILGQGPKLLIQFQNNGVVDDSQLPKDRFSAERLKGVDSTLKIQPAKLEDSAVYLCASSRIYRRSTDTQYFGPGTRLTVL.

The rearrangement links TRBV19 to TRBJ1-4; TRBD1 is a possible D gene (5 bases). Trimming shortened V by 6 bases and J by 4 bases, and 12 bases separated the two germline ends. CDR1 and CDR2 (germline): LNHDA, SQIVND (reference sequence). This CDR3 region has 14 residues. The CDR3 spells CASSHGAVNEKLFF. The CDR3 DNA sequence: TGTGCCAGTAGCCATGGGGCGGTTAATGAAAAACTGTTTTTT.

The chain uses TRBV10-2 and TRBJ2-1; 11 bases fit TRBD2. The CDR3 consists of 15 residues. Trimming at V came to 7 bases and at J to 9 bases, leaving 11 bases not matched to a gene. Looked up from germline, CDR1 is WSHSY and CDR2 is SAAADI. The CDR3 loop is CASKKLAGVKSEQFF. For the CDR3, the DNA is TGCGCCAGCAAAAAACTAGCGGGAGTCAAGAGTGAGCAGTTCTTC.

The V gene is TRBV5-6, the J gene TRBJ2-3, with D possibly TRBD2 on 6 matching bases. Per germline, CDR1 SGHDT and CDR2 YYEEEE. CDR3 length: 16 residues. The V and J ends lost 4 bases and 3 bases respectively, with 18 bases between them. CDR3 nucleotide sequence: TGTGCCAGCAGCCTTCGGGAGAAGACTATTACAGATACGCAGTATTTT. It encodes CASSLREKTITDTQYF.

The DNA for the CDR3 is TGTGCCATAAGGCCCAGGTTAGCGGAGGATCCCTACGAGCAGTACTTC. Translation gives CAIRPRLAEDPYEQYF. The rearrangement links TRBV2 to TRBJ2-7, with D possibly being TRBD2 (6 bases). Germline-derived CDR1 and CDR2 are SNHLY and FYNNEI. CDR3 length: 16 amino acids. V gave up 10 bases and J gave up 2 bases, with 24 bases separating them.

This clone has a single count. The genes are TRBV6-5 and TRBJ1-2; D not certain. The V gene lost 2 bases and the J gene lost 2 bases, with 3 bases spanning the gap. The CDR3 is 12 residues long. The germline CDR1 and CDR2 sequences are MNHEY and SVGAGI. The CDR3 sequence is CASSYQNYGYTF. The CDR3 DNA reads as TGTGCCAGCAGTTACCAAAACTATGGCTACACCTTC.